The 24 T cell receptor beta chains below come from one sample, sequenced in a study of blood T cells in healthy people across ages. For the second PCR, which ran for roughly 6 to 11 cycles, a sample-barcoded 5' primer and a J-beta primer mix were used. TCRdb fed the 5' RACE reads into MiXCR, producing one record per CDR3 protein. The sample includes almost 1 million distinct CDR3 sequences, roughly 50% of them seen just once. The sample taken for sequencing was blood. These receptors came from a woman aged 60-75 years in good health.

CDR3 region: CASSRGPSGRAGDTQYF. The CDR3 DNA sequence: TGTGCCAGCAGTCGTGGGCCCAGCGGGAGGGCCGGAGATACGCAGTATTTT. This rearrangement joins TRBV7-3 to TRBJ2-3, with 10 bases matching TRBD2. Trimming took 6 bases from V and 5 from J; bases not matched to a gene: 14. This CDR3 spans 17 amino acids. From germline, CDR1 is SGHTA and CDR2 FQGTGA.

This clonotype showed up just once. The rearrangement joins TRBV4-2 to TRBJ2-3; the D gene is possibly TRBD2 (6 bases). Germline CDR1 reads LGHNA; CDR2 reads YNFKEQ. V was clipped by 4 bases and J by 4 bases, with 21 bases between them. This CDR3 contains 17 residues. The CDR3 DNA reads TGTGCCAGCAGCCTAGACCTGTCTGGGAGGTTCGCAGATACGCAGTATTTT. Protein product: CASSLDLSGRFADTQYF.

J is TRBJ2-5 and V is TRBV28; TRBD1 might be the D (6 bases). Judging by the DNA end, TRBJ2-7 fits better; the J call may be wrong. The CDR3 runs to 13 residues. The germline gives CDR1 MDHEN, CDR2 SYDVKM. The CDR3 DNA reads TGTGCCAGCAGCGCTACAGGGATCTACGAGCAGTACTTC. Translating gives CASSATGIYEQYF.

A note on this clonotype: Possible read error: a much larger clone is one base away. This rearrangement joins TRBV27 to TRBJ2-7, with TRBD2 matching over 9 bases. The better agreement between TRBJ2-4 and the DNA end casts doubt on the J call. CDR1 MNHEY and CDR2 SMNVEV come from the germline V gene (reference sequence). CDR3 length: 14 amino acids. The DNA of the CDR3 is TGTGCCAGCGGGTATCCTAGAGCGGGGGGCATTCAGTACTTC. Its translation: CASGYPRAGGIQYF.

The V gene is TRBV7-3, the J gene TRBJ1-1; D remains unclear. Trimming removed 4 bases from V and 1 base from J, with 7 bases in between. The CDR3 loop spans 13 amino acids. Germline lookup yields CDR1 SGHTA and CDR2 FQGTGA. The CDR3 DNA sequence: TGTGCCAGCAGCTCACAGCAGAACACTGAAGCTTTCTTT. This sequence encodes CASSSQQNTEAFF.

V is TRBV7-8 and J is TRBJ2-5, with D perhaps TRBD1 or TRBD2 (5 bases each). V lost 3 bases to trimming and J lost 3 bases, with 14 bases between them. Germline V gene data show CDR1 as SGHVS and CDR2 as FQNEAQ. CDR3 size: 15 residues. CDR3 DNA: TGTGCCAGCAGCTTCCCCGGGACGGGCAAAGAGACCCAGTACTTC. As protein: CASSFPGTGKETQYF. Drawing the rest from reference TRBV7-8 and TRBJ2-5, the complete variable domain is GAGVSQSPRYKVAKRGQDVALRCDPISGHVSLFWYQQALGQGPEFLTYFQNEAQLDKSGLPSDRFFAERPEGSVSTLKIQRTQQEDSAVYLCASSFPGTGKETQYFGPGTRLLVL.

The CDR3 protein is CASSQEVAGGLNEQFF. The CDR3 DNA is TGTGCCAGCAGCCAAGAAGTAGCGGGAGGTCTCAATGAGCAGTTCTTC. The rearrangement links TRBV4-2 to TRBJ2-1, with 10 bases fitting TRBD2. The length of the CDR3 is 16 residues. V lost 0 bases, J lost 6 bases, and 5 bases stayed unmatched. CDR1 and CDR2 (germline): LGHNA, YNFKEQ.

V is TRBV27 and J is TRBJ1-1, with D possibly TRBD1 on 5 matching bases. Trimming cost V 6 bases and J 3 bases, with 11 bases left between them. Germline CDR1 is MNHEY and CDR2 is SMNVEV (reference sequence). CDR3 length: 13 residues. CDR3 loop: CASRSRADTEAFF. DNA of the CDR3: TGTGCCAGCAGGAGCAGGGCCGACACTGAAGCTTTCTTT.

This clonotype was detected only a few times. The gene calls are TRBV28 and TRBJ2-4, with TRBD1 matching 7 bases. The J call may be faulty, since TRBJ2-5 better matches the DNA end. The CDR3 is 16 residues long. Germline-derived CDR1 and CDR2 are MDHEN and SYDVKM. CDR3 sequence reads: CASSLGQEGWEETQYF. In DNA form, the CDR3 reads TGTGCCAGCAGTCTAGGACAGGAAGGTTGGGAGGAGACCCAGTACTTC.

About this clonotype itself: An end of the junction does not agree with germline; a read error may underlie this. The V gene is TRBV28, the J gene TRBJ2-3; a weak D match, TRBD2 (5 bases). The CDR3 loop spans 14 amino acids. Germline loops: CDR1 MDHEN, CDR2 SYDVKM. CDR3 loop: CTSTASGRTDTQYF. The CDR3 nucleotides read TGTACCAGCACGGCCAGCGGCCGCACAGATACGCAGTATTTT.

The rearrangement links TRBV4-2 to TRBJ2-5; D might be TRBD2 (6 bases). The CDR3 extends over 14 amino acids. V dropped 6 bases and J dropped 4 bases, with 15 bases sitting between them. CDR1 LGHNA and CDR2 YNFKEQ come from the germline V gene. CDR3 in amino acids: CASSLTSGVETQYF. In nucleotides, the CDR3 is TGTGCCAGCAGTCTGACTAGTGGGGTAGAGACCCAGTACTTC.

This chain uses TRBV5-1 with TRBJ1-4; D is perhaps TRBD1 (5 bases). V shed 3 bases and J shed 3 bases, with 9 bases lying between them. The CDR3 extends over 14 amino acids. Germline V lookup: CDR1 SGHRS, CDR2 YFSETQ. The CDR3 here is CASSWGLANEKLFF. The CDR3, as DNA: TGCGCCAGCAGCTGGGGCCTAGCTAATGAAAAACTGTTTTTT.

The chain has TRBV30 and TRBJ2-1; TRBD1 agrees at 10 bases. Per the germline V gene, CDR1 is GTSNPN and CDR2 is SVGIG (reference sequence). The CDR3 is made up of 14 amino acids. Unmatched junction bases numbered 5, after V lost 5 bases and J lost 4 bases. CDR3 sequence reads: CAWSRGQGYNEQFF. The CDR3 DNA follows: TGTGCCTGGTCAAGGGGACAGGGGTACAATGAGCAGTTCTTC.

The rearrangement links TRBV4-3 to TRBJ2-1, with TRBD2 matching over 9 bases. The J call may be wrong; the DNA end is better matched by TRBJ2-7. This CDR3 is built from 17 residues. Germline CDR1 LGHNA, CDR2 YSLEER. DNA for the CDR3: TGCGCCAGCAGCCAAGATTGGCTAGCGGGATCCTACAATGAGCAGTACTTC. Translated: CASSQDWLAGSYNEQYF.

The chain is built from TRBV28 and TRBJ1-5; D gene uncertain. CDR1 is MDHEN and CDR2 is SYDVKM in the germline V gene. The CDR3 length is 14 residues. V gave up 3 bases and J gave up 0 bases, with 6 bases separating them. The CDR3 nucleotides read TGTGCCAGCAGTTTGTGGATTAGCAATCAGCCCCAGCATTTT. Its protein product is CASSLWISNQPQHF. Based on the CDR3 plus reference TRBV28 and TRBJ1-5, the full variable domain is DVKVTQSSRYLVKRTGEKVFLECVQDMDHENMFWYRQDPGLGLRLIYFSYDVKMKEKGDIPEGYSVSREKKERFSLILESASTNQTSMYLCASSLWISNQPQHFGDGTRLSIL.

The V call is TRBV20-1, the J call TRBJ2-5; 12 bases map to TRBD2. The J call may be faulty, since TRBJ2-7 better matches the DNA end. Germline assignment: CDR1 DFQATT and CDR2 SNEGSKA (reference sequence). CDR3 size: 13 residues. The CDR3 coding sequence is TGCAGTGCTCTGACTAGCGGGAGAGACGAGCAGTACTTC. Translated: CSALTSGRDEQYF.

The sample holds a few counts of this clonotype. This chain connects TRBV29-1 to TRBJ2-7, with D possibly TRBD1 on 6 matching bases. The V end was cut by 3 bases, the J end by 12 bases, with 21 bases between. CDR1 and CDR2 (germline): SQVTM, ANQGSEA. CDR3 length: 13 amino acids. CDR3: CSVESGTTLLRYF. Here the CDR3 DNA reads TGCAGCGTTGAGTCAGGGACAACCCTGTTGCGGTACTTC.

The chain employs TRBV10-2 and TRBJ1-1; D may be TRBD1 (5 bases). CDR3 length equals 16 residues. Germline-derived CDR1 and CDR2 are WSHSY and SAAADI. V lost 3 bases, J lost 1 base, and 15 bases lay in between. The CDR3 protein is CASSEYKWGENTEAFF. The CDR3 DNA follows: TGCGCCAGCAGTGAATATAAATGGGGGGAGAACACTGAAGCTTTCTTT.

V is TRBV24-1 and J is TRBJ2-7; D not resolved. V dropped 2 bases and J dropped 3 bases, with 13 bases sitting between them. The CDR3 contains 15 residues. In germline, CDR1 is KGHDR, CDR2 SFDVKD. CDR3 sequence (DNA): TGTGCCACCAGTGATTCACGGACGGTAAGCTACGAGCAGTACTTC. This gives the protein CATSDSRTVSYEQYF.

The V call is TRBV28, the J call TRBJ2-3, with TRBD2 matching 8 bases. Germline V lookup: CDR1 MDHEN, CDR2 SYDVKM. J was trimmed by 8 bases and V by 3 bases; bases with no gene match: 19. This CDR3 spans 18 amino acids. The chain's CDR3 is CASSLGAWIAGPQGTQYF. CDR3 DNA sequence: TGTGCCAGCAGTTTGGGGGCATGGATAGCGGGACCTCAGGGTACGCAGTATTTT.

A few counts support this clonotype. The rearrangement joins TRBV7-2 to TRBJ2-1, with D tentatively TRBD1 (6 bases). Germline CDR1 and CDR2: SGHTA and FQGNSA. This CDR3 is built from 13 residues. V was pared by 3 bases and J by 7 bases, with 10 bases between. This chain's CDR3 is CASSFRTENEQFF. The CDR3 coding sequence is TGTGCCAGCAGCTTTAGGACAGAAAATGAGCAGTTCTTC.

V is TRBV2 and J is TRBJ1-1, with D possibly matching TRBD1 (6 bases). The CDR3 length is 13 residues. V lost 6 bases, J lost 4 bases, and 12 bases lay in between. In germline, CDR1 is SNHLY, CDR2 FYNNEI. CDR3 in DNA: TGTGCCAGCAGGGAGGACAGAAGCACTGAAGCTTTCTTT. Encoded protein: CASREDRSTEAFF.

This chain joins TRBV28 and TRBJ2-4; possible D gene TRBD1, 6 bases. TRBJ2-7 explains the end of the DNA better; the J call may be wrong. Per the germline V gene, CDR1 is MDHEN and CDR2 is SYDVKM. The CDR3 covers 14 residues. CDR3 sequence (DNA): TGTGCCAGCACCAGGGGCATTTCGTACTACGAGCAGTACTTC. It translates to CASTRGISYYEQYF.

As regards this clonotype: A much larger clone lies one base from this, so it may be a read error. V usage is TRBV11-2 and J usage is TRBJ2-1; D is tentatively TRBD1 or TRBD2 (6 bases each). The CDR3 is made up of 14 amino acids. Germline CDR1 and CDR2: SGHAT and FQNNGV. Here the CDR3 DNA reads TGTACCAGCAGGCCGGGGGCCCGATCGAATGAGCAGTTCTTC. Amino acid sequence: CTSRPGARSNEQFF.